These T cell receptor beta chains were read from a single sample in a study of cytomegalovirus exposure and HLA in healthy donors. The repertoire was sequenced with immunoSEQ multiplex PCR; TCRdb's copy has only in-frame clones and lacks some. The profile shows 150,000 to 250,000 clones, 65% to 90% of them singletons. The sequencing input was PBMCs. The receptors were gathered from a woman younger than 45 in good health and CMV-seropositive. Both conserved end residues are part of each CDR3. The D gene is left open where the match is weak. Size is omitted from some rows. Given values are once, few, many or a class for expanded clones.

>.|TRBV28|.|TRBJ2-7
CASSPRVLDEQYF
TGTGCCAGCAGTCCCCGGGTTCTGGACGAGCAGTACTTC
>few|TRBV6-5|TRBD1|TRBJ1-2
CASSSGQGWGYTF
TGTGCCAGCAGTTCAGGACAGGGATGGGGCTACACCTTC
>.|TRBV5-6|.|TRBJ1-2
CASSLERGHGYTF
TGTGCCAGCAGCTTGGAAAGGGGTCATGGCTACACCTTC
>.|TRBV2|.|TRBJ2-4
CASSEASFSQYF
TGTGCCAGCAGTGAAGCGTCGTTTTCGCAGTACTTC
>.|TRBV9|TRBD2|TRBJ2-7
CASSVGASGKYEQYF
TGTGCCAGCAGCGTAGGGGCTAGCGGGAAATACGAGCAGTACTTC
>.|TRBV11-2|TRBD2|TRBJ2-3
CASSLFLPTSGRATDTQYF
TGTGCCAGCAGCTTATTCCTACCGACTAGCGGGCGGGCCACAGATACGCAGTATTTT
>.|TRBV2|TRBD2|TRBJ2-1
CASPRRASGNNEQFF
TGTGCCAGCCCCAGGCGGGCTAGCGGAAACAATGAGCAGTTCTTC
>.|TRBV10-3|.|TRBJ2-1
CAIEGGANEQFF
TGTGCCATCGAAGGGGGGGCCAATGAGCAGTTCTTC
>.|TRBV18|.|TRBJ1-2
CASSPTLGADPYGYTF
TGTGCCAGCTCACCTACCCTAGGGGCAGATCCCTATGGCTACACCTTC
>.|TRBV7-6|.|TRBJ1-1
CASRSNAQGANTEAFF
TGTGCCAGCAGATCGAACGCACAGGGAGCGAACACTGAAGCTTTCTTT
>.|TRBV9|TRBD1|TRBJ1-2
CASSALMRDSSAGYTF
TGTGCCAGCAGCGCCCTAATGAGGGACAGCTCTGCGGGCTACACCTTC
>.|TRBV19|.|TRBJ1-5
CASSLDGGKPQHF
TGTGCCAGTAGCCTTGACGGGGGAAAGCCCCAGCATTTT
>.|TRBV4-1|.|TRBJ1-3
CASSQTQDSGNTIYF
TGCGCCAGCAGCCAAACGCAGGACTCTGGAAACACCATATATTTT
>.|TRBV27|.|TRBJ1-3
CASSLFGEGSTIYF
TGTGCCAGCAGTTTATTCGGGGAGGGGAGCACCATATATTTT
>once|TRBV2|.|TRBJ1-3
CASSEETVGTIYF
TGTGCCAGCAGTGAAGAGACTGTGGGCACCATATATTTT
>.|TRBV6-5|TRBD1|TRBJ1-1
CASSYIGQGTEAFF
TGTGCCAGCAGTTACATTGGACAGGGCACTGAAGCTTTCTTT
>.|TRBV5-1|TRBD1|TRBJ1-2
CASSLTGGWGGYTF
TGCGCCAGCAGCCTGACAGGGGGCTGGGGTGGCTACACCTTC
>.|TRBV2|.|TRBJ2-4
CAIKDSSAKNIQYF
TGTGCCATCAAGGACAGCAGCGCCAAAAACATTCAGTACTTC
>.|TRBV4-1|TRBD2|TRBJ2-3
CASSQSLAGGTDTQYF
TGCGCCAGCAGCCAGTCACTAGCGGGAGGAACAGATACGCAGTATTTT
>once|TRBV11-3|TRBD1|TRBJ2-7
CASSLGQSTYEQYF
TGTGCCAGCAGCTTGGGACAGTCAACCTACGAGCAGTACTTC
>.|TRBV19|TRBD1|TRBJ1-2
CASSMGQADFYGYTF
TGTGCCAGTAGTATGGGACAGGCGGACTTCTATGGCTACACCTTC
>.|TRBV12-5|TRBD2|TRBJ2-7
CASGREVPYEQYF
TGTGCTAGTGGGCGGGAGGTCCCCTACGAGCAGTACTTC
>few|TRBV2|.|TRBJ1-2
CASKLRADTF
TGTGCCAGCAAGTTGAGGGCGGACACCTTC
>.|TRBV18|.|TRBJ1-1
CASSPLGETEAFF
TGTGCCAGCTCACCCCTCGGGGAGACTGAAGCTTTCTTT
>once|TRBV6-4|.|TRBJ2-3
CASSEGVADTQYF
TGTGCCAGCAGTGAAGGGGTCGCAGATACGCAGTATTTT
>few|TRBV19|.|TRBJ1-5
CASSIGRGEGQPQHF
TGTGCCAGTAGTATAGGCAGGGGTGAAGGCCAGCCCCAGCATTTT
>.|TRBV6-5|.|TRBJ2-1
CASSPQAEQFF
TGTGCCAGCAGCCCGCAGGCTGAGCAGTTCTTC
>once|TRBV9|.|TRBJ1-2
CASSVAGRDYGYTF
TGTGCCAGCAGCGTAGCGGGCAGGGACTATGGCTACACCTTC
>.|TRBV11-3|.|TRBJ2-7
CASSPTGLRYEQYF
TGTGCCAGCAGCCCAACGGGACTCCGCTACGAGCAGTACTTC
>.|TRBV6-1|TRBD1|TRBJ1-2
CASSGTAGGYTF
TGTGCCAGCAGCGGGACAGCGGGTGGCTACACCTTC
>once|TRBV7-3|TRBD2|TRBJ2-3
CASSLEGRGAMDTQYF
TGTGCCAGCAGCCTGGAGGGGCGGGGGGCTATGGATACGCAGTATTTT
>.|TRBV28|TRBD1|TRBJ2-7
CASTLDRGSYEQYF
TGTGCCAGCACTTTGGACAGGGGGTCCTACGAGCAGTACTTC
>.|TRBV7-9|TRBD1|TRBJ1-1
CASSHRDRGLTEAFF
TGTGCCAGCAGTCACCGGGACAGGGGTCTAACTGAAGCTTTCTTT
>.|TRBV7-2|TRBD2|TRBJ2-1
CASKRTSGSYNEQFF
TGTGCCAGCAAACGGACTAGCGGGTCGTACAATGAGCAGTTCTTC
>once|TRBV14|TRBD2|TRBJ2-7
CASSQDSGHSYEQYF
TGTGCCAGCAGCCAGGATAGCGGGCACTCCTACGAGCAGTACTTC
>.|TRBV11-2|TRBD2|TRBJ2-1
CASSPPLAARSYNEQFF
TGTGCCAGCAGCCCCCCCCTAGCGGCCAGATCCTACAATGAGCAGTTCTTC
>.|TRBV27|.|TRBJ2-1
CASSSLGGDLYNEQFF
TGTGCCAGCAGTTCTCTTGGCGGGGACCTCTACAATGAGCAGTTCTTC
>many|TRBV28|TRBD2|TRBJ2-1
CASSLRGVTANEQFF
TGTGCCAGCAGTTTACGGGGGGTAACGGCCAATGAGCAGTTCTTC
>.|TRBV6-1|TRBD1|TRBJ1-1
CASSAQGARNTEAFF
TGTGCCAGCAGTGCCCAGGGGGCAAGGAACACTGAAGCTTTCTTT
>once|TRBV18|TRBD1|TRBJ1-1
CASSPPRTGVNTEAFF
TGTGCCAGCTCACCACCCCGGACAGGGGTTAACACTGAAGCTTTCTTT
>few|TRBV6-1|TRBD1|TRBJ1-2
CAIEIQTGNGYTF
TGTGCCATCGAAATCCAGACAGGGAATGGCTACACCTTC
>.|TRBV5-1|TRBD2|TRBJ2-3
CASSLATGGRRDTQYF
TGCGCCAGCAGCTTGGCCACTGGCGGGAGGAGGGATACGCAGTATTTT
>once|TRBV6-5|TRBD1|TRBJ1-2
CASTRTGTNYGYTF
TGTGCCAGCACTCGGACAGGGACTAACTATGGCTACACCTTC
>.|TRBV19|TRBD1|TRBJ2-5
CASSGTEETQYF
TGTGCCAGTAGCGGGACAGAAGAGACCCAGTACTTC
>once|TRBV7-9|TRBD2|TRBJ2-7
CASSSNARLAGDEQYF
TGTGCCAGCAGCTCAAACGCCCGACTAGCGGGAGATGAGCAGTACTTC
>.|TRBV19|TRBD1|TRBJ2-7
CASSLDRSTYEQYF
TGTGCCAGTAGCCTGGACAGGTCGACCTACGAGCAGTACTTC
>.|TRBV5-5|.|TRBJ1-2
CASSLGDSGGYTF
TGTGCCAGCAGCTTGGGGGATTCGGGAGGCTACACCTTC
>once|TRBV29-1|.|TRBJ1-1
CSAGGTEAFF
TGCAGCGCAGGTGGAACTGAAGCTTTCTTT
>.|TRBV5-4|TRBD1|TRBJ2-7
CASRPADRAAYEQYF
TGTGCCAGCAGACCTGCAGACAGGGCTGCCTACGAGCAGTACTTC
>.|TRBV5-1|.|TRBJ2-7
CASQRQGGRYEQYF
TGCGCCAGTCAACGACAGGGAGGACGGTACGAGCAGTACTTC